The TCR beta chain described here comes from a study of T cells in Graves' hyperthyroidism and ophthalmopathy. General observations from the study: Blood also carried most thyroid clonotypes expanded above 0.001.

This clonotype was counted only a few times. Its target is unknown. The V gene lost 2 bases and the J gene lost 7 bases, with 5 bases spanning the gap. The CDR3 loop spans 11 amino acids. RNA transcripts served as the template for amplifying TCR beta CDR3 regions. The HTBI primer set was used in a first-round RT-PCR of the TCR CDR3. TCRdb reprocessed the multiplex PCR reads via MiXCR and lists one record per CDR3 protein. The data show under 750,000 distinct CDR3 sequences, roughly 20% seen once. V is TRBV12-3 or TRBV12-4 and J is TRBJ1-1; D uncertain. Material for sequencing was blood. The sequence derives from a woman between 45 and 65 years old with Graves' hyperthyroidism that later progressed to Graves' ophthalmopathy. As DNA, the CDR3 is TGTGCCAGCAGTTTAAAGAATGAAGCTTTCTTT. Translating it yields CASSLKNEAFF.